This T cell receptor beta chain was sequenced in a study of cytomegalovirus exposure and HLA in healthy donors. Researchers ran the PCR with 60 Vbeta and 13 Jbeta primers. Generated by immunoSEQ multiplex PCR, the TCRdb table keeps only in-frame clones and is missing some. The sample holds under 150,000 clones, roughly 79% seen once. This CDR3 is 14 amino acids long. Unmatched junction bases numbered 5, after V lost 6 bases and J lost 4 bases. The germline CDR1 and CDR2 sequences are ENHRY and SYGVKD. Sequencing used PBMCs. The sequence derives from a woman in her 30s in good health and CMV-seronegative. J is TRBJ1-5 and V is TRBV10-3, with TRBD1 identical over 8 bases. This CDR3 is CAISSDRGNQPQHF. The CDR3 coding sequence is TGTGCCATCAGCAGCGACAGGGGAAATCAGCCCCAGCATTTT.